Presented here are 30 T cell receptor beta chains from one specimen sequenced in a study of T-cell memory formation after mild COVID-19. TCRdb independently ran MiXCR on the 5' RACE reads; one entry per CDR3 protein. The sample lists some 260,000 distinct CDR3 sequences; 15% to 20% were seen once. The sequenced sample was PBMCs or a T cell subset sorted from them (not recorded which). Receptors originate from a man aged 18-30 years who had mild COVID-19 (a few samples of this study predate the infection). Cell type and time point are not known.

Only a few counts were recorded for this clonotype. The chain recombines TRBV5-1 with TRBJ2-5; D unclear. The V end lost 5 bases, the J end lost 5 bases, and 7 bases lay between the germline ends. CDR1 and CDR2 from the germline V gene are SGHRS and YFSETQ. The CDR3 consists of 11 residues. CDR3 residues: CASRETETQYF. CDR3 nucleotides: TGCGCCAGCAGAGAGACGGAGACCCAGTACTTC.

This clonotype was picked up many times. The chain is built from TRBV29-1 and TRBJ1-4; D is perhaps TRBD1 (6 bases). Germline V gene sequence: CDR1 SQVTM, CDR2 ANQGSEA. Between the trimmed V and J ends, which lost 7 bases and 5 bases, there was a span of 11 bases. The CDR3 spans 12 residues. The CDR3 nucleotides are TGCAGCGGTTGGACAGCGAATGAAAAACTGTTTTTT. This encodes CSGWTANEKLFF.

This clonotype was counted only a few times. This sequence joins TRBV5-1 and TRBJ1-1; unclear D gene. V lost 3 bases, J lost 8 bases, and 17 bases lay in between. Germline loops: CDR1 SGHRS, CDR2 YFSETQ. There are 14 residues in the CDR3. The CDR3 reads CASSYNTDNTEAFF. The DNA for the CDR3 is TGCGCCAGCAGCTATAATACCGACAATACCGAAGCTTTCTTT.

This clonotype was detected only a few times. The J gene is TRBJ2-7, the V gene TRBV5-5; D is perhaps TRBD1 or TRBD2 (5 bases each). CDR3 size: 13 residues. The V gene's germline CDR1 is SGHKS and CDR2 YYEKEE (reference sequence). Trimming pared 2 bases from V and 2 bases from J, leaving 8 bases between. The CDR3 DNA reads as TGTGCCAGCAGCTTTTCGGGGCCCTACGAGCAGTACGTC. As protein: CASSFSGPYEQYV.

This clonotype was detected only a few times. This sequence joins TRBV28 and TRBJ2-5; 7 bases map to TRBD1. This CDR3 has 14 residues. With 6 bases clipped from V and 5 bases from J, the junction kept 9 bases outside the gene matches. Germline CDR1 is MDHEN and CDR2 is SYDVKM. The DNA for the CDR3 is TGTGCCAGCAGCGTGACAGGGACCGGGGAGACCCAGTACTTC. Translated: CASSVTGTGETQYF. The whole variable domain, filled in from reference TRBV28 and TRBJ2-5, reads DVKVTQSSRYLVKRTGEKVFLECVQDMDHENMFWYRQDPGLGLRLIYFSYDVKMKEKGDIPEGYSVSREKKERFSLILESASTNQTSMYLCASSVTGTGETQYFGPGTRLLVL.

This clonotype was seen many times. The rearrangement uses TRBV9 and TRBJ2-5; 7 bases line up with TRBD2. From germline, CDR1 is SGDLS and CDR2 YYNGEE. V was pared by 4 bases and J by 4 bases, with 10 bases of the junction left unmatched. CDR3 size: 15 residues. CDR3 sequence (DNA): TGTGCCAGCAGCAGGGGACGCCCGGGGGGAGAGACCCAGTACTTC. Translated, it gives CASSRGRPGGETQYF.

This clonotype was observed a few times. The chain carries TRBV5-1 and TRBJ2-6; no definite D call. The CDR3 runs to 17 residues. Germline CDR1 and CDR2: SGHRS and YFSETQ. The V gene lost 0 bases and the J gene lost 0 bases, with 10 bases spanning the gap. The CDR3: CASSLGAPGSGANVLTF. As DNA, the CDR3 is TGCGCCAGCAGCTTGGGGGCCCCTGGCTCTGGGGCCAACGTCCTGACTTTC.

The chain links TRBV20-1 to TRBJ1-1; D gene ambiguous. This CDR3 is 12 amino acids long. The germline V gene has CDR1 DFQATT and CDR2 SNEGSKA (reference sequence). V lost 0 bases to trimming and J lost 10 bases, with 12 bases between them. DNA of the CDR3: TGCAGTGCTAGAGAAGGAGGGCTGTCAGCTTTCTTT. Translation gives CSAREGGLSAFF.

The chain recombines TRBV27 with TRBJ1-1; the D gene is possibly TRBD1 (6 bases). Germline V lookup: CDR1 MNHEY, CDR2 SMNVEV (reference sequence). The ends were cut back, 5 bases at V and 2 bases at J, with 15 bases in the middle. The CDR3 has 15 residues. The CDR3 DNA is TGTGCCAGCAGTGACAGGCCGAGTGTTAACACTGAAGCTTTCTTT. Protein product: CASSDRPSVNTEAFF.

This clonotype has at least ten counts. The genes are TRBV5-1 and TRBJ1-2; 8 positions match TRBD1. This CDR3 is built from 13 residues. V was clipped by 3 bases and J by 6 bases; unmatched bases: 4. Germline CDR1 SGHRS, CDR2 YFSETQ. CDR3 nucleotide sequence: TGCGCCAGCAGCTCGTTGGACAGGGATGGCTACACCTTC. Its translation: CASSSLDRDGYTF.

The CDR3 loop reads CASSEGQGYTEAFF. CDR3 in DNA: TGTGCCAGCAGTGAAGGCCAGGGCTACACTGAAGCTTTCTTT. This sequence joins TRBV2 and TRBJ1-1; maybe TRBD1 (5 bases). The CDR3 extends over 14 amino acids. V lost 1 base, J lost 3 bases, and 9 bases lay in between. Germline CDR1 is SNHLY and CDR2 is FYNNEI.

In nucleotides, the CDR3 is TGTGCCAGCAGCTTACAGGGCGTCTTGCGCTATGGCTACACCTTC. It encodes CASSLQGVLRYGYTF. The V and J genes are TRBV12-3 or TRBV12-4 and TRBJ1-2; D might be TRBD1 (6 bases). The V end was cut by 6 bases, the J end by 4 bases, with 18 bases between. The CDR3 has 15 residues.

This clonotype was counted at least ten times. The V gene is TRBV7-2, the J gene TRBJ1-2, with 9 bases matching TRBD1. The germline CDR1 and CDR2 sequences are SGHTA and FQGNSA. The V and J ends lost 5 bases and 4 bases, in that order; junction bases with no gene match: 2. The CDR3 is 13 amino acids. The CDR3 is CASSGQGIYGYTF. The CDR3 DNA reads TGTGCCAGCAGCGGACAGGGGATCTATGGCTACACCTTC. The full variable domain, rest sourced from reference TRBV7-2 and TRBJ1-2, is GAGVSQSPSNKVTEKGKDVELRCDPISGHTALYWYRQSLGQGLEFLIYFQGNSAPDKSGLPSDRFSAERTGGSVSTLTIQRTQQEDSAVYLCASSGQGIYGYTFGSGTRLTVV.

V usage is TRBV7-3 and J usage is TRBJ2-2, with 11 bases fitting TRBD1. The length of the CDR3 is 16 residues. V dropped 4 bases and J dropped 7; count of bases not matched to a gene: 8. Germline V gene lookup returns CDR1 SGHTA and CDR2 FQGTGA. The CDR3 DNA sequence: TGTGCCAGCAGCTCCAAAGGGGGACAGGGGGACGGGGAGCTGTTTTTT. This codes for CASSSKGGQGDGELFF.

The chain recombines TRBV5-1 with TRBJ2-3, with 7 nucleotides matching TRBD1. The CDR3 has 14 amino acids. CDR1 and CDR2 from the germline V gene are SGHRS and YFSETQ. Losses at the gene ends were 7 bases for V and 2 bases for J; bases not matched to a gene: 7. In DNA form, the CDR3 reads TGCGCCAGCGGACGTGGGACAGTCACAGATACGCAGTATTTT. It translates to CASGRGTVTDTQYF.

The chain uses TRBV7-6 and TRBJ1-2; possibly TRBD1 for D (6 bases). Trimming pared 5 bases from V and 5 bases from J, leaving 18 bases between. Per germline, CDR1 SGHVS and CDR2 FNYEAQ. This CDR3 spans 15 amino acids. CDR3 nucleotide sequence: TGTGCCAGCAGCCCCCGGACAGTCGTAGGATATGGCTACACCTTC. This encodes CASSPRTVVGYGYTF.

V gene TRBV29-1 combines with J gene TRBJ1-1; D may be TRBD1 (5 bases). CDR3 length equals 12 residues. Germline lookup yields CDR1 SQVTM and CDR2 ANQGSEA. The V gene lost 7 bases and the J gene lost 1 base, with 10 bases spanning the gap. CDR3 DNA: TGCAGCGGGGGACTCAGGAACACTGAAGCTTTCTTT. Encoded protein: CSGGLRNTEAFF.

The gene calls are TRBV28 and TRBJ1-6; no definite D call. There are 15 residues in the CDR3. Trimming pared 2 bases from V and 8 bases from J, leaving 13 bases between. Germline V gives CDR1 MDHEN, CDR2 SYDVKM. CDR3 loop: CASSLTDGGYSPLHF. CDR3 DNA sequence: TGTGCCAGCAGTTTAACAGACGGAGGATATTCACCCCTCCACTTT.

The rearrangement uses TRBV3-2 and TRBJ2-3; the listed D gene, TRBD1, was not tested against the DNA. TRBV3-2 is shown as a pseudogene. The CDR3 contains 16 residues. DNA for the CDR3: TGTGCCAGCAGCCAAGATGGCAGACAGGGGATAGATACGCAGTATTTT. Translated: CASSQDGRQGIDTQYF.

The rearrangement uses TRBV7-9 and TRBJ2-2; D is unclear. CDR3 length equals 15 residues. Germline assignment: CDR1 SEHNR and CDR2 FQNEAQ (reference sequence). Between the trimmed V and J ends, which lost 5 bases and 4 bases, there was a span of 14 bases. In nucleotides, the CDR3 is TGTGCCAGCAGCGCTCTCTCCTGGGCCACCGGGGAGCTGTTTTTT. This sequence encodes CASSALSWATGELFF. Full variable domain (remainder filled in from reference TRBV7-9 and TRBJ2-2): DTGVSQNPRHKITKRGQNVTFRCDPISEHNRLYWYRQTLGQGPEFLTYFQNEAQLEKSRLLSDRFSAERPKGSFSTLEIQRTEQGDSAMYLCASSALSWATGELFFGEGSRLTVL.

This clonotype came up many times. The chain carries TRBV7-2 and TRBJ2-7; 7 bases fit TRBD2. This CDR3 has 14 amino acids. The ends lost 4 bases at V and 2 bases at J; junction bases unmatched: 5. The germline V gene encodes CDR1 SGHTA and CDR2 FQGNSA. CDR3 DNA sequence: TGTGCCAGCAGCTACCAGACTAGCACCTACGAGCAGTACGTC. Its protein is CASSYQTSTYEQYV.

This clonotype was observed at least ten times. V usage is TRBV5-1 and J usage is TRBJ2-7; 9 bases align to TRBD1. Per germline, CDR1 SGHRS and CDR2 YFSETQ. Trimming took 4 bases from V and 5 from J; bases not matched to a gene: 7. The CDR3 runs 14 residues. The CDR3 DNA reads TGCGCCAGCAGCGAAGGACAGGGGATACACGAGCAGTACGTC. This sequence encodes CASSEGQGIHEQYV.

This chain uses TRBV5-5 with TRBJ2-2; no clear D gene. V lost 6 bases, J lost 0 bases, and 12 bases lay in between. The CDR3 contains 15 residues. Germline lookup yields CDR1 SGHKS and CDR2 YYEKEE (reference sequence). The chain's CDR3 is CASTPTEPNTGELFF. CDR3 in DNA: TGTGCCAGCACCCCGACGGAACCGAACACCGGGGAGCTGTTTTTT.

This clonotype was found a few times. J is TRBJ2-7 and V is TRBV20-1, with 11 bases matching TRBD2. This CDR3 is 17 amino acids long. V gave up 0 bases and J gave up 0 bases; unmatched junction bases: 7. Per germline, CDR1 DFQATT and CDR2 SNEGSKA (reference sequence). This CDR3 is CSARDRLAGGLSYEQYF. CDR3 DNA sequence: TGCAGTGCTAGAGATCGGCTAGCGGGGGGCCTCTCCTACGAGCAGTACTTC.

The chain has TRBV7-2 and TRBJ2-1; perhaps D is TRBD1 or TRBD2 (6 bases each). V dropped 5 bases and J dropped 5 bases, with 16 bases sitting between them. Germline V lookup: CDR1 SGHTA, CDR2 FQGNSA. The CDR3 has 15 residues. DNA of the CDR3: TGTGCCAGCAGCGGCCCCGGGGGCGGTAACAATGAGCAGTTCTTC. It specifies CASSGPGGGNNEQFF. The whole variable domain, remainder taken from reference TRBV7-2 and TRBJ2-1, is GAGVSQSPSNKVTEKGKDVELRCDPISGHTALYWYRQSLGQGLEFLIYFQGNSAPDKSGLPSDRFSAERTGGSVSTLTIQRTQQEDSAVYLCASSGPGGGNNEQFFGPGTRLTVL.

This clonotype was found a few times. The chain employs TRBV4-2 and TRBJ1-2; D is possibly TRBD1 (6 bases). The germline V gene has CDR1 LGHNA and CDR2 YNFKEQ. The CDR3 covers 15 residues. V was pared by 0 bases and J by 5 bases, with 13 bases between. The CDR3: CASSQDVAGAYGYTF. As DNA, the CDR3 is TGTGCCAGCAGCCAAGATGTGGCAGGGGCGTATGGCTACACCTTC.

This clonotype was detected a few times. This rearrangement joins TRBV12-3 or TRBV12-4 to TRBJ1-4, with a weak D call TRBD1 (6 bases). V was cut by 1 base and J by 8 bases, with 14 bases left in between. This CDR3 spans 15 amino acids. CDR3 region: CASSLGGGLGEKLFF. CDR3 nucleotide sequence: TGTGCCAGCAGTTTAGGGGGGGGGCTCGGCGAAAAACTGTTTTTT.

J is TRBJ2-7 and V is TRBV5-1; D is tentatively TRBD1 or TRBD2 (6 bases each). CDR1 is SGHRS, CDR2 YFSETQ, per germline. The CDR3 loop spans 13 amino acids. Trimming took 4 bases from V and 3 from J, leaving 11 bases between them. The CDR3 loop is CASSPRDIYEQYF. The CDR3 DNA reads as TGCGCCAGCAGCCCGCGGGACATCTACGAGCAGTACTTC.

Notes on this clonotype: Its ends do not fully match the called genes, so a read error is possible. This sequence joins TRBV12-3 or TRBV12-4 and TRBJ1-6, with D tentatively TRBD1 (6 bases). This CDR3 contains 13 residues. This CDR3 reads CASSSYRDSPLHF. The CDR3 DNA sequence: TGTGCCAGCAGTTCCTACAGGGATTCACCACTCCACTTT.

The V call is TRBV11-2, the J call TRBJ1-1; D is unresolved. Germline CDR1 and CDR2: SGHAT and FQNNGV. V lost 3 bases, J lost 6 bases, and 11 bases lay in between. This CDR3 has 13 amino acids. The CDR3 DNA reads TGTGCCAGCAGCTTGGCAGGAGAGGCTGAAGCTTTCTTT. Protein product: CASSLAGEAEAFF.